The T cell receptor beta chain under discussion was sequenced for a study of T cells in Graves' hyperthyroidism and ophthalmopathy. Findings and limits, study-wide: A median about 6 months before onset, the model predicted ophthalmopathy. Most clonotypes that expanded in the thyroid above 0.001 also showed up in blood.

Trimming cost V 4 bases and J 0 bases, with 7 bases left between them. The CDR3 is made up of 13 amino acids. CDR1 and CDR2 (germline): SGHVS, FNYEAQ. Amplification of TCR beta CDR3 regions used RNA as the template. RT-PCR in the first round (using the HTBI primer set) targeted the TCR CDR3. TCRdb itself ran the multiplex PCR reads through MiXCR, one entry per CDR3 protein. The repertoire has approximately 300,000 distinct CDR3 sequences, approximately 15% of them found once; the top ten carry around 61%. The PBMCs had their origin in about 9.7 ml of fresh peripheral blood. The sample holds many counts of this clonotype. Antigen specificity is unknown.

The specimen sequenced was blood. This chain uses TRBV7-6 with TRBJ2-7, with no clear D. The clonotype comes from a woman aged 55 to 70 with Graves' ophthalmopathy. The CDR3 nucleotides read TGTGCCAGCAGCTCGTACGTCTCCTACGAGCAGTACTTC. Its translation is CASSSYVSYEQYF.